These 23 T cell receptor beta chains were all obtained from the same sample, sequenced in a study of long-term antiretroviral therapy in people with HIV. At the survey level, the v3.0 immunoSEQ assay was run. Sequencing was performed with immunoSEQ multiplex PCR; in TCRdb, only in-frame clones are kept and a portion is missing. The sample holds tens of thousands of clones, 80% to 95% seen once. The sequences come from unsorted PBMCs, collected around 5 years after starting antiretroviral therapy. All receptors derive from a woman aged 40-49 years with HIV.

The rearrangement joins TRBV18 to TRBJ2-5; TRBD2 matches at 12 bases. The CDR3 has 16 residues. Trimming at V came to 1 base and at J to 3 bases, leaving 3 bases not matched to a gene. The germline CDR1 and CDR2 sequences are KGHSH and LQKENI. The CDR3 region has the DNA TGTGCCAGCTCACCACTGCTAGCGGGAGGGGAAGAGACCCAGTACTTC. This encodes CASSPLLAGGEETQYF.

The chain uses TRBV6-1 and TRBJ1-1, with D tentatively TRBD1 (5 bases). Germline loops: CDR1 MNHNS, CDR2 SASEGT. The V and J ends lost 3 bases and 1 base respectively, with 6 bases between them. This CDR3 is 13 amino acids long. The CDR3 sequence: CASSETENTEAFF. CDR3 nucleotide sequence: TGTGCCAGCAGTGAGACAGAGAACACTGAAGCTTTCTTT.

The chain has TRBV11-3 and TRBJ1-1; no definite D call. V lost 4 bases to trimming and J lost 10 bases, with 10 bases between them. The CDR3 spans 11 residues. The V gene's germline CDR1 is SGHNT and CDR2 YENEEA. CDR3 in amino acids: CASSSGARAFF. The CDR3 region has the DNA TGTGCCAGCAGCTCCGGCGCCCGAGCTTTCTTT.

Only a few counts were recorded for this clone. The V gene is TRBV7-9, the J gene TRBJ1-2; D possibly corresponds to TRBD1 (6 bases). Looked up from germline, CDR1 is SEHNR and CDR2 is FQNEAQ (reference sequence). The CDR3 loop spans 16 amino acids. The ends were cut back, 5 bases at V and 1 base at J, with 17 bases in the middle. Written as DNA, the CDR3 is TGTGCCAGCAGCGATTCGGACAGCCGGTTTAACTATGGCTACACCTTC. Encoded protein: CASSDSDSRFNYGYTF.

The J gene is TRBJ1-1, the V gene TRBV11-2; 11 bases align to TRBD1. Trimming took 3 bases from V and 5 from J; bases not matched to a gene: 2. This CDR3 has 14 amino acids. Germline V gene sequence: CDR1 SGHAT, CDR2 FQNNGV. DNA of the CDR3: TGTGCCAGCAGCTTTGGGACAGGGGGTACTGAAGCTTTCTTT. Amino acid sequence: CASSFGTGGTEAFF.

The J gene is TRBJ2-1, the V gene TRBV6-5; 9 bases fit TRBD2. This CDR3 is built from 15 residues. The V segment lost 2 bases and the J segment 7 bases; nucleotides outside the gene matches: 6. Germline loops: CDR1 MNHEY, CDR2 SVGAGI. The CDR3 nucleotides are TGTGCCAGCAGTTACGTTGCGGGGGGGCCGAATGAGCAGTTCTTC. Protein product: CASSYVAGGPNEQFF.

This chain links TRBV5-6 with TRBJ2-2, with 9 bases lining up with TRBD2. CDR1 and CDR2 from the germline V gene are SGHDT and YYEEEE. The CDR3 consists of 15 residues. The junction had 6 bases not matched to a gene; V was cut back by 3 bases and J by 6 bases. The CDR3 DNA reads TGTGCCAGCAGCTCCCTAGCGGGAAGCGCCGGGGAGCTGTTTTTT. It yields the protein CASSSLAGSAGELFF. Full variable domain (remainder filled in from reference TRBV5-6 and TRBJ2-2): DAGVTQSPTHLIKTRGQQVTLRCSPKSGHDTVSWYQQALGQGPQFIFQYYEEEERQRGNFPDRFSGHQFPNYSSELNVNALLLGDSALYLCASSSLAGSAGELFFGEGSRLTVL.

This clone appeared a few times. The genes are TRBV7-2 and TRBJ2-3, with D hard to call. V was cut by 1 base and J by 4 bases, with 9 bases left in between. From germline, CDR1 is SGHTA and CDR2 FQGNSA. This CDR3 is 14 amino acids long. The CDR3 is CASSLDRSADTQYF. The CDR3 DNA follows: TGTGCCAGCAGCTTAGATAGAAGTGCAGATACGCAGTATTTT.

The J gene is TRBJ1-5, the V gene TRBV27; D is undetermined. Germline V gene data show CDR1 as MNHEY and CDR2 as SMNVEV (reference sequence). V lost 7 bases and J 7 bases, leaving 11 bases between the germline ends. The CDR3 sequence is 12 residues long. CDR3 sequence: CASTHLGQPQHF. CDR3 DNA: TGTGCCAGCACCCACTTAGGACAGCCCCAGCATTTT.

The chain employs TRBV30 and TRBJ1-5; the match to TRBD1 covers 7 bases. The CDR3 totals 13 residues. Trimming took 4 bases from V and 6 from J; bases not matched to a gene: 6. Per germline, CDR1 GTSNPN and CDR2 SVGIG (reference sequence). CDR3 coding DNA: TGTGCCTGGAACAGGGGAGAAGGTCAGCCCCAGCATTTT. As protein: CAWNRGEGQPQHF.

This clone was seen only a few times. The CDR3 DNA sequence: TGTGCCAGCAGTTTTATGGGACAAACCTACGAGCAGTACTTC. Translating gives CASSFMGQTYEQYF. V and J are TRBV27 and TRBJ2-7; D perhaps matches TRBD1 (6 bases). Germline V gene data show CDR1 as MNHEY and CDR2 as SMNVEV (reference sequence). The CDR3 is 14 amino acids. V lost 3 bases and J lost 2, with 11 bases in between.

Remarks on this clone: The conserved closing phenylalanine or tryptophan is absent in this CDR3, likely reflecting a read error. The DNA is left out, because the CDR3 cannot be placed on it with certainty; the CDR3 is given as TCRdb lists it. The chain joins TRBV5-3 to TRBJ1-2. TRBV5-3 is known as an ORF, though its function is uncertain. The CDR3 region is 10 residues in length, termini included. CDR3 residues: CARSLGGFRS.

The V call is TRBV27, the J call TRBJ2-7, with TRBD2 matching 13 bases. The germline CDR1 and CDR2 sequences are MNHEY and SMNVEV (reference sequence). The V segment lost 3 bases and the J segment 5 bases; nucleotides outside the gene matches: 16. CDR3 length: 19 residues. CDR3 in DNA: TGTGCCAGCAGTTTTCGGACATCCGGACTAGCGGGAGTCCCCCACGAGCAGTACTTC. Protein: CASSFRTSGLAGVPHEQYF.

In DNA, the CDR3 is TGTGCCAGCAGCTTACAGCCGAGGGTGGACACCGGGGAGCTGTTTTTT. This gives the protein CASSLQPRVDTGELFF. The rearrangement uses TRBV7-6 and TRBJ2-2, with TRBD2 as a possible D gene (5 bases). The CDR3 has 16 residues. Germline V gene sequence: CDR1 SGHVS, CDR2 FNYEAQ. Trimming took 2 bases from V and 3 from J, leaving 13 bases between them.

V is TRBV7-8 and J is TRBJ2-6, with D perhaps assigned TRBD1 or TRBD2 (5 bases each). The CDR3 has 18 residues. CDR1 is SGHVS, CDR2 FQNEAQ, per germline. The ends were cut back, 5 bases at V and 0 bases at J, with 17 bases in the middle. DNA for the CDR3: TGTGCCAGCAGCCTTTCCGGGACCACACTCTCTGGGGCCAACGTCCTGACTTTC. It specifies CASSLSGTTLSGANVLTF.

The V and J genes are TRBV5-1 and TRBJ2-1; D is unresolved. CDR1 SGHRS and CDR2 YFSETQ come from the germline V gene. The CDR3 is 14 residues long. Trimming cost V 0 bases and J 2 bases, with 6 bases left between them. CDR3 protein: CASSLEAPYNEQFF. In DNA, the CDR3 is TGCGCCAGCAGCTTGGAGGCACCCTACAATGAGCAGTTCTTC.

The CDR3 DNA sequence: TGCAGCGGAGGGAATGAAAAACTGTTTTTT. Translating gives CSGGNEKLFF. This chain links TRBV29-1 with TRBJ1-4; no definite D call. Germline values: CDR1 SQVTM, CDR2 ANQGSEA. Deletions cut 7 bases from V and 5 bases from J, with 5 bases between. This CDR3 is 10 amino acids long.

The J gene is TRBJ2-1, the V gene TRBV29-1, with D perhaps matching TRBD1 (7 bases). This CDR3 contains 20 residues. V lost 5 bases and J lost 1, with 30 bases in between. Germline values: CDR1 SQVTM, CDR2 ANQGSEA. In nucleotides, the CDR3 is TGCAGCGTTTTAGGCGGGACGAGGGGGCAGAACCCAAGGTCCTACAATGAGCAGTTCTTC. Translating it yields CSVLGGTRGQNPRSYNEQFF.

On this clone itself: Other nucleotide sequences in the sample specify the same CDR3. DNA of the CDR3: TGCGCCAGCAGCAGCAGGACAGCAAACACTGAAGCTTTCTTT. Translation: CASSSRTANTEAFF. The chain uses TRBV5-1 and TRBJ1-1; the D gene is possibly TRBD1 (6 bases). Per the germline V gene, CDR1 is SGHRS and CDR2 is YFSETQ. The CDR3 covers 14 residues. The V end lost 4 bases, the J end lost 2 bases, and 12 bases lay between the germline ends.

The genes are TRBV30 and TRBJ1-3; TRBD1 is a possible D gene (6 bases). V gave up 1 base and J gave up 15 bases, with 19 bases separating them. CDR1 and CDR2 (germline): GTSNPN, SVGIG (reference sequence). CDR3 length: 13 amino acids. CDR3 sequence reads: CAWSGDIRDFQYF. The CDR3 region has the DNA TGTGCCTGGAGTGGGGACATACGCGACTTCCAATATTTT.

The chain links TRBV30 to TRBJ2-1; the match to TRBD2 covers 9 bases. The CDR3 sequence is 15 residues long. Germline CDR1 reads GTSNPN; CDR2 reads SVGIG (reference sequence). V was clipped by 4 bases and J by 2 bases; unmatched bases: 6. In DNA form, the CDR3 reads TGTGCCTGGACTGCGGGAGGGCCCCCCTACAATGAGCAGTTCTTC. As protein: CAWTAGGPPYNEQFF.

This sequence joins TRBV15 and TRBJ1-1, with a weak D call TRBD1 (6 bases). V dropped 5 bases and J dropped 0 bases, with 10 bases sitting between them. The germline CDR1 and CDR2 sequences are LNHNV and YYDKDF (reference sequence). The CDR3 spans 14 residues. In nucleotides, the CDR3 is TGTGCCACCAGCCCAAGACAGGTGAACACTGAAGCTTTCTTT. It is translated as CATSPRQVNTEAFF.

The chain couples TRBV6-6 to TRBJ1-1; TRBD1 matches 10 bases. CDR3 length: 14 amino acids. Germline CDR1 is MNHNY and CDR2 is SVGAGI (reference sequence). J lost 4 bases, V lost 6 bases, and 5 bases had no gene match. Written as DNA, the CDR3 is TGTGCCAGCAGAACGGGACAGGGGACCACTGAAGCTTTCTTT. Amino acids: CASRTGQGTTEAFF.